This paragraph covers one TCR beta chain sequence. Antigen: not known. In the CD4+ fraction, cells were divided into CD45RA+ naive and CD45RA-negative memory subsets. This CDR3 has 14 amino acids. Germline V gene lookup returns CDR1 MDHEN and CDR2 SYDVKM. V lost 2 bases, J lost 5 bases, and 9 bases lay in between. These data belong to a study of shared clonotypes between healthy human individuals. Across the study: Those who served as donors were two women and a few men between the ages of 18 and 49. Study findings and constraints: The sampled material consisted only of blood, and tissue repertoires are likely to differ.

Authors' analysis steps: ImmunoSEQ output lacked quality scores and full-length reads, limiting matched filtering. Only in-frame clones appear in the TCRdb table, and some are missing; sequencing was by immunoSEQ multiplex PCR. V and J calls and clone size come straight from that table; D and trimming were deduced from the DNA. This table holds roughly 2 million clones, 90% to 95% found once. What was sequenced was naive CD4+ T cells sorted from blood. Subset reported: CD45RA+ positively selected. This chain uses TRBV28 with TRBJ1-4, with D tentatively TRBD1 (5 bases). The clonotype originates from a man aged 18 to 30 in good health. The chain's CDR3 is CASSLRGRNEKLFF. The CDR3 bases are TGTGCCAGCAGTTTACGGGGACGGAATGAAAAACTGTTTTTT.